A selection of T cell receptor beta chains follows, all from one sample in a study of graft-versus-host responses after intestinal transplantation. Repertoires were generated with immunoSEQ multiplex PCR, while TCRdb's copy carries only in-frame clones and drops some. Of 15,000 to 20,000 clones listed, about 89% are singletons. Sequencing was performed on bone marrow, taken nearly 130 days after intestinal transplantation. These receptors were obtained from a human patient who received an intestinal transplant, so some T cells may come from the graft donor. CDR3s include the opening cysteine and the closing phenylalanine or tryptophan. Each record gives: J gene, V gene, CDR3 protein.

>TRBJ2-7|TRBV30
CAWSVLAGGEQYF
>NA|TRBV10-3
CAIRGSYEQYF
>TRBJ1-1|TRBV27
CASSGAGEWTEAFF
>TRBJ2-3|TRBV9
CASSVEGSGRVDTQYF
>TRBJ2-2|TRBV11-2
CASSRGTGGAGELFF
>TRBJ2-7|TRBV7-2
CASTRGGSSYEQYF
>TRBJ2-7|TRBV4-1
CTSSHTGVFDEQYF
>TRBJ2-2|TRBV5-4
CASSLGASGSTGELFF
>TRBJ1-4|TRBV6-5
CASSYGTGFEKLFF
>TRBJ1-2|TRBV25-1
CASTLSGQLGYTF
>TRBJ2-7|TRBV7-2
CASSFLGPYNEQYF
>TRBJ1-3|TRBV15
CATSQGSAGNGNTIYF
>TRBJ2-7|TRBV30
CAWSTGAFEQYF
>TRBJ1-5|TRBV19
CASTPRTGYSNQPQHF
>TRBJ1-4|TRBV9
CASSVTAGTGTLESNEKLFF
>TRBJ2-7|TRBV6-1
CASSATSNLVEQYF
>TRBJ2-7|TRBV4-2
CASSQELGELDGQYF
>TRBJ1-2|TRBV5-5
CASSSDSRGGYTF
>TRBJ2-5|TRBV28
CASFFRETQYF
>TRBJ2-1|TRBV30
CALLGGGLSYNEQFF
>TRBJ2-7|TRBV30
CAWTVYMGLARPEQYF
>TRBJ2-5|TRBV27
CASSSAGGGGETQYF
>TRBJ2-7|TRBV5-6
CASSLVGSTYEQYF
>TRBJ2-6|TRBV28
CASNRYPSGANVLTF
>TRBJ2-7|TRBV5-6
CASSIAYSYEQYF
>TRBJ2-2|TRBV28
CASSLTGELFF
>TRBJ2-4|TRBV18
CASSPGTSDKNIQYF
>TRBJ1-5|TRBV21-1
CASSKDSRYSNQPQHF
>TRBJ1-1|TRBV25-1
CASSAGTGWEAFF
>TRBJ2-7|TRBV6-1
CASSEAGGQFYEQYF
>TRBJ2-7|TRBV7-8
CASSKKTTTYEQYF